The following is a T cell receptor (beta chain) sequence with its context. Its target is unknown. The sample is drawn from a study of cytomegalovirus exposure and HLA in healthy donors. Study overall: A previous analysis identified fewer than 130 million unique TCR beta sequences derived from around 200 million T cells. Researchers found that approximately 85% of about 400 genotyped donors fell within the Caucasian-associated ancestry cluster. Whole-study findings and limits: In terms of immune exposure information, only CMV serostatus was available. Later analysis found that TCR beta chains associated with HLA were more clonally expanded than other, equally common chains.

Vbeta (60) and Jbeta (13) primers were used in the PCR. Assay: immunoSEQ multiplex PCR; the TCRdb copy retains only in-frame clones and omits some. This sample has some 140,000 clones; around three quarters occur once, and the top ten carry just under 1%. Material: PBMCs. The receptor comes from a man aged 18-30 years in good health and CMV-seronegative.

The CDR3 is CASRTPGSAGETQYF. The CDR3, as DNA: TGTGCCAGCAGGACCCCGGGGAGCGCGGGAGAGACCCAGTACTTC. The rearrangement links TRBV6-6 to TRBJ2-5; possible D gene TRBD2, 5 bases. This CDR3 spans 15 amino acids. The V gene lost 6 bases and the J gene lost 4 bases, with 18 bases spanning the gap. Germline V CDR1 and CDR2: MNHNY, SVGAGI (reference sequence).